This T cell receptor beta chain originates from a study of regulatory T cells in long-lasting Graves disease. Specified time point: persistent/refractory GD, antithyroid drugs over 5 years with positive TRAb. From PBMCs, RNA was extracted and then used to make the TCR library. Nine-milliliter peripheral blood samples went into EDTA tubes. Arm-PCR of CDR3 regions with iRepertoire HTBI primers generated TCR beta libraries. TCRdb re-derived calls from the multiplex PCR reads in MiXCR, one entry per CDR3 protein. The repertoire includes about 460,000 distinct CDR3 sequences, about 22% of them detected once, and approximately 14% sits in the top ten. This clonotype was picked up a small number of times. The antigen is unknown. One end of the junction fails to match germline, which may point to a read error. Findings and limits, study-wide: The small sample size may have reduced accuracy. Favoring TRBV28, TRBJ1-2 and TRBJ2-5 was a feature seen in persistent disease. TCR diversity was lower in persistent than newly diagnosed Graves' disease.

The V gene's germline CDR1 is SGHVS and CDR2 FQNEAQ. The CDR3 contains 13 residues. The chain is built from TRBV7-8 and TRBJ1-2; 10 bases align to TRBD1. This sequence was found in a female donor with Graves disease. This specimen was peripheral blood mononuclear cells (PBMCs), taken when the disease was refractory, from a patient treated with antithyroid drugs. The CDR3 region is CASSIRTGGGYAF. The CDR3 region has the DNA TGTGCCAGCAGCATACGGACAGGGGGAGGCTACGCCTTC.